This T cell receptor beta chain is from a study of OX40 agonist ivuxolimab in advanced cancers. Study details: At around 81% male, the cohort had a mean age of about 60 years, ranging from roughly 20 to 90. Three patients responded partially, comprising one with hepatocellular carcinoma and two with cutaneous melanoma.

The CDR3 length is 15 residues. Trimming at V came to 6 bases and at J to 5 bases, leaving 10 bases not matched to a gene. Germline lookup yields CDR1 MNHEY and CDR2 SVGAGI. The table came from immunoSEQ multiplex PCR; TCRdb's copy has only in-frame clones and leaves some out. The top ten clones hold 10% of a sample with 70,000 or so clones, 90% of them seen once. Blood samples were obtained at baseline, cycle 4 day 1, and cycle 7 day 1. The source material was CD4+ or CD8+ T cells sorted from blood, sampled in a trial of the OX40 agonist ivuxolimab. The chain links TRBV6-5 to TRBJ1-2; TRBD1 agrees at 9 bases. This clonotype was obtained from an adult with an advanced solid tumor such as melanoma, head and neck, liver or kidney cancer. The CDR3 DNA reads TGTGCCAGCAGCACCGGGACAGGGACTCGTTATGGCTACACCTTC. It is translated as CASSTGTGTRYGYTF.